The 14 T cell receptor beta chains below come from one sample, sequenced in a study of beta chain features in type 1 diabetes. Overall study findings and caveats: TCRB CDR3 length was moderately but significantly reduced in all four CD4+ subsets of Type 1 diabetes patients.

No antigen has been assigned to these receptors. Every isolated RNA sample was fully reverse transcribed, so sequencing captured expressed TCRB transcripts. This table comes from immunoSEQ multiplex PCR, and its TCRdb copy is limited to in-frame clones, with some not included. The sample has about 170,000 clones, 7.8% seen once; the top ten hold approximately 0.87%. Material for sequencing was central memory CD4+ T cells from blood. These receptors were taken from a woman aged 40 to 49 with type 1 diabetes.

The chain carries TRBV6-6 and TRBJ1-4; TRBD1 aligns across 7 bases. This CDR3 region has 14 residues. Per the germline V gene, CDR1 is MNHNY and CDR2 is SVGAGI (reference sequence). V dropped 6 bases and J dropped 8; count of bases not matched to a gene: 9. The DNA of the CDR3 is TGTGCCAGCAGACGCGACAGGGTAGGCGAAAAACTGTTTTTT. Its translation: CASRRDRVGEKLFF.

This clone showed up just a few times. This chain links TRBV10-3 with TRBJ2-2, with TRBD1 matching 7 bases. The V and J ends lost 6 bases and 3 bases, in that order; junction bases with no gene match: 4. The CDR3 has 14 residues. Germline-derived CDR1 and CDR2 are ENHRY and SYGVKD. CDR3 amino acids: CAIRGTGDTGELFF. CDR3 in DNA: TGTGCCATCAGGGGAACAGGGGACACCGGGGAGCTGTTTTTT.

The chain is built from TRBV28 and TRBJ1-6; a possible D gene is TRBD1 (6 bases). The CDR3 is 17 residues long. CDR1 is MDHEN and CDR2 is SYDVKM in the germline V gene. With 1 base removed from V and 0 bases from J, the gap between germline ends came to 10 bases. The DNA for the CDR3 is TGTGCCAGCAGTTTATCGGGACATTCCTCCTATAATTCACCCCTCCACTTT. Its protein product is CASSLSGHSSYNSPLHF.

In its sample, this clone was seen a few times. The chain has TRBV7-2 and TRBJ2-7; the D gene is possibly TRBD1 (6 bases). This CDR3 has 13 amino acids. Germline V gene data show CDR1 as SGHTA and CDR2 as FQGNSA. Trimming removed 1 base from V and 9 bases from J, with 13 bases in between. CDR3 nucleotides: TGTGCCAGCAGCTTAGACAGGGTGGGCGGGCAGTACTTC. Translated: CASSLDRVGGQYF.

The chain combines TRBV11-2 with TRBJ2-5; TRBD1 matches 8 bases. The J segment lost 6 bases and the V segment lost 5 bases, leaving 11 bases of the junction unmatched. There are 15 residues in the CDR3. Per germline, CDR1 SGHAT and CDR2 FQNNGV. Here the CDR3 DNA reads TGTGCCAGCAGCCCCCACGAGGGACAGGCACAGACCCAGTACTTC. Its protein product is CASSPHEGQAQTQYF.

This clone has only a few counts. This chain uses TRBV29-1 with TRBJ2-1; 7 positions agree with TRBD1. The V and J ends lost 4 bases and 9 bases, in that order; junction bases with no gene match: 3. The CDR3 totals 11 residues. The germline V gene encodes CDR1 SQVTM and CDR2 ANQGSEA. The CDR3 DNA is TGCAGCGTTGGCGAGGGGGCTGAGCAGTTCTTC. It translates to CSVGEGAEQFF.

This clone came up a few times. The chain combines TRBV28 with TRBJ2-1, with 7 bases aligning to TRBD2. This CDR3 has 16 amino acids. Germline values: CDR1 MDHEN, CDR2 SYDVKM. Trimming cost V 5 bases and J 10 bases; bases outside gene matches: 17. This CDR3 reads CASSPTLGGGSGEQFF. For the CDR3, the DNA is TGTGCCAGCAGTCCCACGCTGGGGGGGGGTTCGGGGGAGCAGTTCTTC.

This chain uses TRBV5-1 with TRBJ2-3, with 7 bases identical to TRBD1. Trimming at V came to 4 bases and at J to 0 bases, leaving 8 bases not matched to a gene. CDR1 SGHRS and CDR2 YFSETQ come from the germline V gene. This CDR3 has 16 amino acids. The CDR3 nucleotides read TGCGCCAGCAGCCTAGGACAGGACGCTAGCACAGATACGCAGTATTTT. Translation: CASSLGQDASTDTQYF.

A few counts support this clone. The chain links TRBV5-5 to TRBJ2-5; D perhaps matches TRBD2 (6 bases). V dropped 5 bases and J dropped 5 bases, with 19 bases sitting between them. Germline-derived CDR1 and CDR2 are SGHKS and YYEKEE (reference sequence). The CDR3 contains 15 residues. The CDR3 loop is CASSATGTEGETQYF. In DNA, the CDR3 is TGTGCCAGCAGTGCGACCGGGACGGAGGGGGAGACCCAGTACTTC.

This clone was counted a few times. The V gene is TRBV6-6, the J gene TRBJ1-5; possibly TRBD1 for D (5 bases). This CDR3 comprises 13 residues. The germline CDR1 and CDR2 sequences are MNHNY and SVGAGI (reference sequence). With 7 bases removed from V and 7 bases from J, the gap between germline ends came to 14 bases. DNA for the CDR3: TGTGCCAGCACCGGAACTCAGGGACAGCCCCAGCATTTT. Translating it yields CASTGTQGQPQHF.

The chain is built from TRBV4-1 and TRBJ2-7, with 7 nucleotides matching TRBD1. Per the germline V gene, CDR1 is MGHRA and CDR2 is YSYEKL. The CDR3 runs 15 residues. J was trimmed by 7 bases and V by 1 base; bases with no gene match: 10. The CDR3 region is CASSQVGTAGQEQYF. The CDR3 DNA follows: TGCGCCAGCAGCCAAGTGGGGACAGCCGGCCAGGAGCAGTACTTC.

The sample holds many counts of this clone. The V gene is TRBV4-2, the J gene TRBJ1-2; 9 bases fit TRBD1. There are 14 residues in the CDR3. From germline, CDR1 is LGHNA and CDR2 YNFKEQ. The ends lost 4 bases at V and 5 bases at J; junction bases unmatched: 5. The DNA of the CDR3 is TGTGCCAGCAGCCGGGACAGGGTTGGGTATGGCTACACCTTC. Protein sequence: CASSRDRVGYGYTF.

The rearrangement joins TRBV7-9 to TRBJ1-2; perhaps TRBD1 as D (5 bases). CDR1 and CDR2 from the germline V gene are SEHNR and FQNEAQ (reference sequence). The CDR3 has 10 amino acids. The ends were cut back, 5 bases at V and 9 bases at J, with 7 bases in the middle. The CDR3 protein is CASSQDSYTF. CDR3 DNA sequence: TGTGCCAGCAGCCAGGACAGCTACACCTTC.

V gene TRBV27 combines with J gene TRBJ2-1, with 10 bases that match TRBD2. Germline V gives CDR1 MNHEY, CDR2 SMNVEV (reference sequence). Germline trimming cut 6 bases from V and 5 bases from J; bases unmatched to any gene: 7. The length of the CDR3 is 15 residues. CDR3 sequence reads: CASSSRTSGHNEQFF. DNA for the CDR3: TGTGCCAGCAGCTCGCGGACTAGCGGTCACAATGAGCAGTTCTTC.